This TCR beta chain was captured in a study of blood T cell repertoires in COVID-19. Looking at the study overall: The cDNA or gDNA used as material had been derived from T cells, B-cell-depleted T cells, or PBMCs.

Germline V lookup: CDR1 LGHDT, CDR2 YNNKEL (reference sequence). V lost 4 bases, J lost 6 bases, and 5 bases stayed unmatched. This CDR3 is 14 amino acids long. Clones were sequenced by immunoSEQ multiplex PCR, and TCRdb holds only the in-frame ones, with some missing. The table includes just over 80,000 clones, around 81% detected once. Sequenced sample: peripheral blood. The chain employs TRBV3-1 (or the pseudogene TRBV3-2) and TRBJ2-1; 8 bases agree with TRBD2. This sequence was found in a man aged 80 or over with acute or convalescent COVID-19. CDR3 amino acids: CASSPSTSANEQFF. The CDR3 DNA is TGTGCCAGCAGCCCGTCGACTAGCGCCAATGAGCAGTTCTTC.